These T cell receptor beta chains were read from a single sample in a study of blood T cell repertoires in COVID-19. The data were produced by immunoSEQ multiplex PCR, yet TCRdb's version contains in-frame clones alone and is incomplete. The sample lists about 140,000 clones; nearly 90% were seen once. The sample comprised peripheral blood. These receptors were taken from a man aged 65 to 85 with acute or convalescent COVID-19. CDR3s include the opening cysteine and the closing phenylalanine or tryptophan. D genes are given only for firm matches. Where a row states a size, it is once, few, many or the class of an expanded clone; other rows omit it.

j_call | d_call | clone_size | v_call | cdr3_nt | cdr3_aa
TRBJ1-6 | NA | NA | TRBV3-1/TRBV3-2 | TGTGCCAGCAGCCAAGGTCGTAGAGGGTATAGTTCACCCCTCCACTTT | CASSQGRRGYSSPLHF
TRBJ2-2 | TRBD1 | NA | TRBV6-5 | TGTGCCAGCAGGACAGGGTTCGCGAACACCGGGGAGCTGTTTTTT | CASRTGFANTGELFF
TRBJ1-2 | NA | NA | TRBV11-2 | TGTGCCAGCAGCCCGATCCAGCGACGGGGCTATGGCTACACCTTC | CASSPIQRRGYGYTF
TRBJ1-2 | TRBD1 | NA | TRBV2 | TGTGCCAGCAGTTTCGGGACAGGAGACTATGGCTACACCTTC | CASSFGTGDYGYTF
TRBJ1-6 | NA | NA | TRBV6-5 | TGTGCCACCGCCCTCTCCGCCAGGCACAATTCACCCCTCCACTTT | CATALSARHNSPLHF
TRBJ1-2 | NA | NA | TRBV5-4 | TGTGCCAGCAGCTTGGCCGTAACAGGGCGATATTATGGCTACACCTTC | CASSLAVTGRYYGYTF
TRBJ2-3 | NA | NA | TRBV9 | TGTGCCAGCAGCGTAGAACTGACTCCAGATACGCAGTATTTT | CASSVELTPDTQYF
TRBJ2-5 | NA | NA | TRBV3-1/TRBV3-2 | TGTGCCAGCAGCCAAGATTCCCCTAGCACGGAGACCCAGTACTTC | CASSQDSPSTETQYF
TRBJ2-5 | TRBD1 | NA | TRBV7-9 | TGTGCCAGCAGCTTAGGGGGGACAGGGATACGTCAAGAGACCCAGTACTTC | CASSLGGTGIRQETQYF
TRBJ1-2 | NA | few | TRBV5-1 | TGCGCCAGCAGCTTGGCCTTAGGGGTCTATGGCTACACCTTC | CASSLALGVYGYTF
TRBJ2-7 | NA | NA | TRBV2 | TGTGCCAGCAGTGATCGGGGAACCGAGCAGTACTTC | CASSDRGTEQYF
TRBJ2-3 | NA | NA | TRBV7-8 | TGTGCCGGCCGGGGGAAGCTGAACACAGATACGCAGTATTTT | CAGRGKLNTDTQYF
TRBJ2-5 | TRBD2 | once | TRBV9 | TGTGCCAGCAGCGTAGGTTTAGCGGGAGTGGAGACCCAGTACTTC | CASSVGLAGVETQYF
TRBJ1-1 | NA | NA | TRBV19 | TGTGCCAGTACCCGCCAAGAGGGTGAAGCTTTCTTT | CASTRQEGEAFF
TRBJ1-2 | NA | NA | TRBV10-1 | TGCGCCAGCAGTGGGGACACCGCCTATGGCTACACCTTC | CASSGDTAYGYTF
TRBJ2-5 | NA | once | TRBV25-1 | TGTGCCAGCGGGGAGGAGACCCAGTACTTC | CASGEETQYF
TRBJ1-1 | NA | NA | TRBV29-1 | TGCAGCGGTATGCAGCGGAGGGACACTGAAGCTTTCTTT | CSGMQRRDTEAFF
TRBJ2-4 | TRBD1 | NA | TRBV5-1 | TGCGCCAGCAGCCCAGGACAGGGCGGGGAGAACATTCAGTACTTC | CASSPGQGGENIQYF
TRBJ1-2 | NA | NA | TRBV5-1 | TGCGCCAGCAGCCCACATGGGGGCGCTGGCTACACCTTC | CASSPHGGAGYTF
TRBJ2-7 | TRBD1 | NA | TRBV6-5 | TGTGCCAGCAGTCTCTCAGGGGGCCTCTCCTACGAGCAGTACTTC | CASSLSGGLSYEQYF
TRBJ2-1 | NA | NA | TRBV27 | TGTGCCAGCAGTCGACAGGTTCAGGATATGCATGAGCAGTTCTTC | CASSRQVQDMHEQFF
TRBJ2-7 | NA | NA | TRBV6-5 | TGTGCCAGCAGTTACTCGCGCGGTTTCTCCTACGAGCAGTACTTC | CASSYSRGFSYEQYF
TRBJ1-5 | TRBD1 | NA | TRBV6-5 | TGTGCCAGCAGCCGTGGGGGGACAGGGAATCAGCCCCAGCATTTT | CASSRGGTGNQPQHF
TRBJ1-3 | NA | NA | TRBV14 | TGTGCCAGCAGCCAAGCGTCGGTCGGAAACACCATATATTTT | CASSQASVGNTIYF
TRBJ1-6 | NA | NA | TRBV28 | TGTGCCAGCAGTTCCCCTCGGTTTGCCCTCCACTTT | CASSSPRFALHF
TRBJ1-5 | TRBD1 | NA | TRBV19 | TGTGCCAGTAGTCCTCAGGGGGGAAGACAGCCCCAGCATTTT | CASSPQGGRQPQHF
TRBJ2-4 | NA | NA | TRBV29-1 | TGCAGCGCCGCACGGGATATTCAGTACTTC | CSAARDIQYF
TRBJ1-6 | NA | NA | TRBV14 | TGTGCCAGCAGAACACCGTTCAATTCACCCCTCCACTTT | CASRTPFNSPLHF
TRBJ2-1 | NA | NA | TRBV7-2 | TGTGCCAGCAGCTTAGGGTTTCCCAGAGGTTTGTTTAGTGAGCAGTTCTTC | CASSLGFPRGLFSEQFF
TRBJ2-5 | TRBD1 | NA | TRBV6-6 | TGTGCCAGCAGTACCGGGACAGGGGTAGAGACCCAGTACTTC | CASSTGTGVETQYF
TRBJ1-2 | NA | NA | TRBV6-5 | TGTGCCAGCAGTTACTCCGACAGGCCTCCTCACTATGGCTACACCTTC | CASSYSDRPPHYGYTF
TRBJ2-3 | NA | NA | TRBV2 | TGTGCCAGCAGTTCTTTAGACGGGACAGATACGCAGTATTTT | CASSSLDGTDTQYF
TRBJ1-6 | TRBD1 | NA | TRBV5-4 | TGTGCCAGCAGCCTGGGACAGAATTCACCCCTCCACTTT | CASSLGQNSPLHF
TRBJ2-1 | TRBD2 | NA | TRBV4-2 | TGTGCCAGCAGCCAAGGATCTAGCGGGGGCTACAATGAGCAGTTCTTC | CASSQGSSGGYNEQFF
TRBJ2-3 | TRBD2 | NA | TRBV29-1 | TGCAGCGTTGTAAGCGGGGCGAGCACAGATACGCAGTATTTT | CSVVSGASTDTQYF
TRBJ1-4 | TRBD1 | NA | TRBV10-2 | TGCGCCAGCAGTTACCAGGGGGCGAGGGACGGAAAACTGTTTTTT | CASSYQGARDGKLFF
TRBJ1-3 | NA | once | TRBV7-9 | TGTGCCAGCAGCTTAGTTTCTGTTTCTGGAAACACCATATATTTT | CASSLVSVSGNTIYF